The 29 T cell receptor beta chains given below trace back to one sample, sequenced in a study of TIL therapy for anti-PD-1-resistant metastatic lung cancer. The time point was: pre-treatment sample, taken before nivolumab and TIL therapy. The libraries were made with immunoSEQ v3. Clones were read by immunoSEQ multiplex PCR, and TCRdb kept only the in-frame ones, dropping some. The table includes some 18,000 clones, about 80% detected once. Sequencing used blood, obtained at baseline. These receptors came from a person aged 25 to 85 with non-small cell lung cancer.

By sample share, this clone is medium-sized. The J gene is TRBJ1-5, the V gene TRBV19, with 7 nucleotides matching TRBD1. CDR3 length: 14 residues. The germline V gene encodes CDR1 LNHDA and CDR2 SQIVND (reference sequence). V shed 5 bases and J 3 bases; nucleotides not matched to a gene: 4. This CDR3 is CASSWDSSNQPQHF. The CDR3, as DNA: TGTGCCAGTAGTTGGGACAGTTCCAATCAGCCCCAGCATTTT.

The rearrangement joins TRBV28 to TRBJ1-5; D uncertain. Germline V CDR1 and CDR2: MDHEN, SYDVKM. Trimming cost V 2 bases and J 7 bases, with 15 bases left between them. CDR3 length equals 15 residues. CDR3 loop: CASSLKSGVGQPQHF. CDR3 nucleotides: TGTGCCAGCAGTTTAAAATCTGGGGTAGGGCAGCCCCAGCATTTT.

This clone showed up just once. The chain uses TRBV27 and TRBJ2-5; 9 bases map to TRBD1. Germline V gene data show CDR1 as MNHEY and CDR2 as SMNVEV (reference sequence). Germline trimming cut 4 bases from V and 8 bases from J; bases unmatched to any gene: 5. This CDR3 spans 13 amino acids. The CDR3 protein is CASSSRDRVTQYF. The CDR3 region has the DNA TGTGCCAGCAGTTCGAGGGACAGGGTAACCCAGTACTTC.

The chain couples TRBV9 to TRBJ2-7; D is undetermined. This CDR3 spans 15 amino acids. Trimming shortened V by 0 bases and J by 4 bases, and 14 bases separated the two germline ends. Per germline, CDR1 SGDLS and CDR2 YYNGEE. The CDR3 bases are TGTGCCAGCAGCGTAGCCCCGGACGGGCCATACGAGCAGTACTTC. As protein: CASSVAPDGPYEQYF. Full variable domain (outside the CDR3, taken from reference TRBV9 and TRBJ2-7): DSGVTQTPKHLITATGQRVTLRCSPRSGDLSVYWYQQSLDQGLQFLIQYYNGEERAKGNILERFSAQQFPDLHSELNLSSLELGDSALYFCASSVAPDGPYEQYFGPGTRLTVT.

This clone came up once. V is TRBV19 and J is TRBJ2-7; D is unclear. The germline gives CDR1 LNHDA, CDR2 SQIVND (reference sequence). V was clipped by 7 bases and J by 0 bases, with 16 bases between them. The CDR3 contains 15 residues. The CDR3, as DNA: TGTGCCAGTACCGAGGATGGTCGCGGCTCCTACGAGCAGTACTTC. Protein sequence: CASTEDGRGSYEQYF. Together with reference TRBV19 and TRBJ2-7, the CDR3 gives the full variable domain: DGGITQSPKYLFRKEGQNVTLSCEQNLNHDAMYWYRQDPGQGLRLIYYSQIVNDFQKGDIAEGYSVSREKKESFPLTVTSAQKNPTAFYLCASTEDGRGSYEQYFGPGTRLTVT.

This chain connects TRBV4-2 to TRBJ1-4; unclear D gene. CDR1 LGHNA and CDR2 YNFKEQ come from the germline V gene. V gave up 1 base and J gave up 5 bases, with 11 bases separating them. The CDR3 runs to 15 residues. The CDR3, as DNA: TGTGCCAGCAGCCAAGCAGGCGATAAAAATGAAAAACTGTTTTTT. This codes for CASSQAGDKNEKLFF.

The count of this clone is one. The rearrangement links TRBV6-1 to TRBJ2-3, with D unclear. The CDR3 is 13 residues long. The germline V gene has CDR1 MNHNS and CDR2 SASEGT. V lost 3 bases to trimming and J lost 2 bases, with 6 bases between them. The chain's CDR3 is CASSEPVTDTQYF. In nucleotides, the CDR3 is TGTGCCAGCAGTGAGCCGGTCACAGATACGCAGTATTTT.

The chain links TRBV6-6 to TRBJ1-6; 9 nucleotides line up with TRBD1. The CDR3 is made up of 14 amino acids. With 5 bases clipped from V and 10 bases from J, the junction kept 6 bases outside the gene matches. Germline CDR1 MNHNY, CDR2 SVGAGI (reference sequence). This CDR3 is CASSSGTGPSPLHF. CDR3 bases: TGTGCCAGCAGTAGCGGGACAGGGCCATCACCCCTCCACTTT.

The chain joins TRBV4-2 to TRBJ1-1; D remains unclear. This CDR3 contains 14 residues. V was clipped by 2 bases and J by 0 bases, with 7 bases between them. From germline, CDR1 is LGHNA and CDR2 YNFKEQ. For the CDR3, the DNA is TGTGCCAGCAGCCAAACTAGGCTGAACACTGAAGCTTTCTTT. Its protein product is CASSQTRLNTEAFF.

The chain is built from TRBV7-9 and TRBJ2-7; D may be TRBD1 (5 bases). This CDR3 is built from 15 residues. The germline V gene encodes CDR1 SEHNR and CDR2 FQNEAQ (reference sequence). Trimming stripped 5 bases from V and 2 bases from J, with 16 bases between. CDR3 nucleotide sequence: TGTGCCAGCAGCCCCTTAAGGACACAAGCCTACGAGCAGTACTTC. It encodes CASSPLRTQAYEQYF.

This chain joins TRBV14 and TRBJ1-3, with 7 bases that match TRBD1. V gave up 3 bases and J gave up 1 base; unmatched junction bases: 6. This CDR3 region has 16 residues. From germline, CDR1 is SGHDN and CDR2 FVKESK. The CDR3 sequence: CASSHLAGGSGNTIYF. CDR3 nucleotide sequence: TGTGCCAGCAGCCACCTAGCAGGGGGTTCTGGAAACACCATATATTTT.

The chain has TRBV4-1 and TRBJ1-3, with D tentatively TRBD1 (6 bases). Trimming stripped 8 bases from V and 4 bases from J, with 12 bases between. CDR3 length equals 13 residues. Germline CDR1 and CDR2: MGHRA and YSYEKL. The CDR3 sequence is CASGPGEGNTIYF. Written as DNA, the CDR3 is TGCGCCAGCGGGCCAGGGGAAGGAAACACCATATATTTT.

The V call is TRBV19, the J call TRBJ2-1, with D unresolved. The germline V and J ends were trimmed by 6 bases and 5 bases, with 8 bases remaining between them. The V gene's germline CDR1 is LNHDA and CDR2 SQIVND (reference sequence). CDR3 size: 12 residues. CDR3 loop: CASSRRDNEQFF. In DNA form, the CDR3 reads TGTGCCAGTAGCCGCCGGGACAATGAGCAGTTCTTC.

In DNA form, the CDR3 reads TGTGCCAGCAGTCTAGGGTTAGCGGGAGTCGGGGAGACCCAGTACTTC. It yields the protein CASSLGLAGVGETQYF. The rearrangement links TRBV28 to TRBJ2-5; 9 bases are shared with TRBD2. Germline V gives CDR1 MDHEN, CDR2 SYDVKM. This CDR3 is 16 amino acids long. Unmatched junction bases numbered 12, after V lost 5 bases and J lost 5 bases.

CDR3 loop: CASSLSWTAIRGNTEAFF. The DNA of the CDR3 is TGTGCCAGCAGTTTATCTTGGACAGCTATTCGTGGGAACACTGAAGCTTTCTTT. The chain links TRBV28 to TRBJ1-1; tentative D call: TRBD1 (6 bases). Looked up from germline, CDR1 is MDHEN and CDR2 is SYDVKM. The CDR3 contains 18 residues. Deletions cut 1 base from V and 1 base from J, with 19 bases between.

The genes are TRBV15 and TRBJ2-6, with 7 nucleotides matching TRBD2. The CDR3 has 15 residues. V was clipped by 3 bases and J by 1 base; unmatched bases: 0. The germline gives CDR1 LNHNV, CDR2 YYDKDF (reference sequence). CDR3 protein: CATSSGGSGANVLTF. In DNA form, the CDR3 reads TGTGCCACCAGCAGCGGGGGGTCTGGGGCCAACGTCCTGACTTTC.

The chain uses TRBV7-3 and TRBJ2-7; possible D gene TRBD2, 6 bases. Trimming pared 5 bases from V and 7 bases from J, leaving 15 bases between. From germline, CDR1 is SGHTA and CDR2 FQGTGA. The CDR3 spans 13 residues. This CDR3 is CASSPGLLGEQYF. Here the CDR3 DNA reads TGTGCCAGCAGCCCGGGACTGCTTGGGGAGCAGTACTTC.

The J gene is TRBJ2-3, the V gene TRBV6-5; D is possibly TRBD2 (6 bases). The CDR3 is 12 residues long. With 2 bases removed from V and 9 bases from J, the gap between germline ends came to 9 bases. Looked up from germline, CDR1 is MNHEY and CDR2 is SVGAGI. The CDR3 nucleotides read TGTGCCAGCAGTTACGCAAGCGGGACGCAGTATTTT. Protein product: CASSYASGTQYF.

The rearrangement uses TRBV5-1 and TRBJ2-7; D is tentatively TRBD1 or TRBD2 (6 bases each). The CDR3 contains 15 residues. CDR1 and CDR2 from the germline V gene are SGHRS and YFSETQ. V lost 0 bases and J 0 bases, leaving 10 bases between the germline ends. This chain's CDR3 is CASSLGGANSYEQYF. Here the CDR3 DNA reads TGCGCCAGCAGCTTGGGGGGGGCAAACTCCTACGAGCAGTACTTC.

The rearrangement links TRBV12-5 to TRBJ1-1; D might be TRBD1 (5 bases). Germline V lookup: CDR1 LGHNT, CDR2 FRNRAP. V gave up 6 bases and J gave up 4 bases, with 18 bases separating them. The CDR3 consists of 15 residues. In DNA form, the CDR3 reads TGTGCTAGTGGACCGGGACCCAGCACCAGCACTGAAGCTTTCTTT. Translating it yields CASGPGPSTSTEAFF. The variable domain in full, completed from reference TRBV12-5 and TRBJ1-1, reads DARVTQTPRHKVTEMGQEVTMRCQPILGHNTVFWYRQTMMQGLELLAYFRNRAPLDDSGMPKDRFSAEMPDATLATLKIQPSEPRDSAVYFCASGPGPSTSTEAFFGQGTRLTVV.

The chain carries TRBV7-2 and TRBJ2-2, with TRBD2 as a possible D gene (6 bases). With 3 bases removed from V and 4 bases from J, the gap between germline ends came to 9 bases. Germline assignment: CDR1 SGHTA and CDR2 FQGNSA. CDR3 length equals 14 residues. The CDR3 loop is CASSFQGGTGELFF. The DNA of the CDR3 is TGTGCCAGCAGCTTCCAGGGAGGCACCGGGGAGCTGTTTTTT.

This clone has a single count. The chain has TRBV19 and TRBJ2-6, with D perhaps assigned TRBD1 or TRBD2 (6 bases each). Germline assignment: CDR1 LNHDA and CDR2 SQIVND (reference sequence). The CDR3 contains 18 residues. The V end was cut by 3 bases, the J end by 2 bases, with 17 bases between. CDR3 sequence: CASSIFLGGSPGANVLTF. CDR3 DNA: TGTGCCAGTAGTATTTTTTTAGGGGGGTCTCCTGGGGCCAACGTCCTGACTTTC.

CDR3 region: CASSQYGLSSYNEQFF. The DNA of the CDR3 is TGCGCCAGCAGCCAATATGGCCTAAGCTCCTACAATGAGCAGTTCTTC. The V gene is TRBV4-3, the J gene TRBJ2-1; D is ambiguous. The CDR3 is made up of 16 amino acids. The germline V gene encodes CDR1 LGHNA and CDR2 YSLEER. Trimming shortened V by 2 bases and J by 0 bases, and 11 bases separated the two germline ends.

This chain links TRBV29-1 with TRBJ2-6; the match to TRBD1 covers 10 bases. Germline CDR1 reads SQVTM; CDR2 reads ANQGSEA. The CDR3 is 16 amino acids. V shed 6 bases and J 2 bases; nucleotides not matched to a gene: 7. The CDR3 nucleotides are TGCAGCGTGAAGGCGACAGGGGGCGCTGGGGCCAACGTCCTGACTTTC. Its translation is CSVKATGGAGANVLTF.

V is TRBV5-1 and J is TRBJ2-7; no firm D call. V was trimmed by 1 base and J by 4 bases, leaving 6 bases between them. CDR1 SGHRS and CDR2 YFSETQ come from the germline V gene. This CDR3 spans 12 amino acids. CDR3 DNA sequence: TGCGCCAGCAGCTTGATCGGTTACGAGCAGTACTTC. Amino acids: CASSLIGYEQYF.

The V gene is TRBV28, the J gene TRBJ1-2; D unclear. The germline V and J ends were trimmed by 2 bases and 6 bases, with 4 bases remaining between them. Germline loops: CDR1 MDHEN, CDR2 SYDVKM. The CDR3 totals 11 residues. The CDR3 region is CASSLGHGYTF. The CDR3 region has the DNA TGTGCCAGCAGTTTAGGGCATGGCTACACCTTC.

The CDR3 reads CASSIAGGNSGANVLTF. Written as DNA, the CDR3 is TGTGCCAGTAGTATAGCGGGCGGTAACTCTGGGGCCAACGTCCTGACTTTC. The chain joins TRBV19 to TRBJ2-6, with no clear D. V was cut by 1 base and J by 0 bases, with 10 bases left in between. This CDR3 has 17 residues. CDR1 and CDR2 (germline): LNHDA, SQIVND (reference sequence).

The chain couples TRBV5-6 to TRBJ1-3; D unresolved. Deletions cut 4 bases from V and 0 bases from J, with 14 bases between. The CDR3 sequence is 16 residues long. The germline CDR1 and CDR2 sequences are SGHDT and YYEEEE. CDR3 DNA: TGTGCCAGCAGCCCGGACGGTAGCCGCTCTGGAAACACCATATATTTT. This translates into CASSPDGSRSGNTIYF.

This chain joins TRBV15 and TRBJ2-6; 10 nucleotides agree with TRBD1. The CDR3 is 16 amino acids. Germline CDR1 reads LNHNV; CDR2 reads YYDKDF (reference sequence). The V segment lost 1 base and the J segment 6 bases; nucleotides outside the gene matches: 3. CDR3 sequence: CATSRGDRGPANVLTF. The CDR3 bases are TGTGCCACCAGCAGAGGTGACAGGGGGCCGGCCAACGTCCTGACTTTC.